Given below is one TCR beta chain in context. The clone's antigen remains unknown. Per-base qualities were not stored, and no clone one base away is much larger. This entry belongs to a study of OX40 agonist ivuxolimab in advanced cancers. For context, the study as a whole: Ivuxolimab was a fully human IgG2 agonistic monoclonal antibody targeting the costimulatory receptor OX40 (CD134). Intravenous ivuxolimab was administered to patients every 2 weeks at six dose levels: 0.01, 0.1, 0.3, 1.5, 3 and 10 mg/kg. Of the roughly 54 patients in dose escalation, about 19 had hepatocellular carcinoma, approximately 15 had melanoma, 9 had renal cell carcinoma and 9 had head and neck cancer. The dose-escalation cohort was about 83% male with a mean age of approximately 60 years, ranging from roughly 20 to 80. Patients were allowed to have had prior anti-PD-1, anti-PD-L1 or anti-CTLA-4 therapy, and around 40% of the dose-escalation patients had previously received checkpoint inhibitors. Three dose-escalation patients achieved partial responses, one with hepatocellular carcinoma and two with cutaneous melanoma. Peripheral TCRbeta sequencing was intended to test whether TCR sequence diversity was altered and clonal T-cell expansion was caused by ivuxolimab. The paper describes the monotherapy dose-escalation part (N of about 52 patients) of the phase I trial of ivuxolimab. On the study overall, not on this receptor specifically: The antigen specificity of the clonally expanded peripheral T cells was not determined. Low levels of normalized T-cell clonal expansion were also seen in some patients who did not respond. Clonal expansion of both CD4+ and CD8+ blood T cells was observed from baseline to week 6 at doses 0.1 to 3.0 mg/kg. After ivuxolimab, CD8+ T cells had more expanded clones than CD4+ T cells on average. In the 0.1-3.0 mg/kg groups, partial responders were among the patients with the lowest normalized peripheral clonal expansion, particularly in CD8+ T cells.

The germline V gene supplies CDR1 MNHEY and CDR2 SVGAGI. The CDR3 contains 13 residues, cysteine and phenylalanine counted. Of the read, only the CDR3 DNA is kept; its 39 bases are in frame from base 1. The V end loses 6 bases and the J end loses 8 bases, and a stretch of 16 bases separates them. To sequence the TCRbeta CDR3 region, genomic DNA was isolated from the sorted cells. The immunoSEQ Assay was used to sequence the TCRbeta CDR3 regions. Not all clones reach the TCRdb copy of this immuneACCESS table, which keeps in-frame sequences only. Checked studies attribute under half of the gap to unresolved V genes and leave the rest unexplained. The sample includes tens of thousands of clones, with around four fifths observed a single time. Jointly, the top ten make up about 2.7% of the sample. Patients with autoimmune disease history or receiving systemic immunosuppression were excluded from the trial. Peripheral blood for TCR sequencing was collected from all dose cohorts at baseline, on cycle 4 day 1, and on cycle 7 day 1. Samples were obtained from an open-label, multicenter, first-in-human phase I dose-escalation trial of ivuxolimab. Adults with locally advanced or metastatic head and neck squamous cell, hepatocellular, melanoma or renal cell carcinoma were enrolled in the trial. Before TCR sequencing, CD4+ T cells and CD8+ T cells from peripheral blood were sorted into separate populations.

This clonotype originated in an adult with an advanced solid tumor such as melanoma, head and neck, liver or kidney cancer. The material was CD4+ or CD8+ T cells sorted from blood, obtained in a trial of the OX40 agonist ivuxolimab. This receptor chain uses TRBV6-5 and TRBJ1-2; no confident D gene assignment can be made. The bases read TGTGCCAGCAGCAAGACGCAATTCCCGGGCTACACCTTC. This is translated as CASSKTQFPGYTF.